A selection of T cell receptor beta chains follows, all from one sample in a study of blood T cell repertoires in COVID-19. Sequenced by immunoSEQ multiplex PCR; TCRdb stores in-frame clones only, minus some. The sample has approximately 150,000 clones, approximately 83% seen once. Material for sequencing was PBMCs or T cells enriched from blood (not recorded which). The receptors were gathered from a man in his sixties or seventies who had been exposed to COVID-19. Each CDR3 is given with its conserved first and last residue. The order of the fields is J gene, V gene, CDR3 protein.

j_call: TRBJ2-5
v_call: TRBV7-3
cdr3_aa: CASSPTSGASLETQYF

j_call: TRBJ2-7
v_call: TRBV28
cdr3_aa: CASTPETSVYEQYF

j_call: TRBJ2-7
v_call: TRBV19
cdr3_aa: CASSEASDSSYEQYF

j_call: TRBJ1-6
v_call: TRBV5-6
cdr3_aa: CASSLLGQGPSSYNSPLHF

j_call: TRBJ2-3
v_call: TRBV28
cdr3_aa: CASTLAGQATDTQYF

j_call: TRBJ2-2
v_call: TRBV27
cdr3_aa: CASCPTGGIYTGELFF

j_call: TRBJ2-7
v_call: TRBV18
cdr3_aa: CASSRGTGLTYEQYF

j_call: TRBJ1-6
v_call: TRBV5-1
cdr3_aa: CASSLWFQGSSYNSPLHF

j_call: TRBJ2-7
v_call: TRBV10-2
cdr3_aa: CASSEPGLTGGSYEQYF

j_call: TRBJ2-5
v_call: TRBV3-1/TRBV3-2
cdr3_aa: CASSQGRRADQETQYF

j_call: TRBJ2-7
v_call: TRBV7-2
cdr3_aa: CASSLQGPGGYEQYF

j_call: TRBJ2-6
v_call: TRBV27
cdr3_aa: CASSRAGAGANVLTF

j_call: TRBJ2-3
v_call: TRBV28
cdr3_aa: CASSLFSGDSTDTQYF

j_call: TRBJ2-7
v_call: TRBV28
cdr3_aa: CASRYSTGTTRYEQYF

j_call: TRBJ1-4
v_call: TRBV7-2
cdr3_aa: CASSLAGGGEKLFF

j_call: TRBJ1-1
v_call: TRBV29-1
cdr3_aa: CSVELTGTRNTEAFF

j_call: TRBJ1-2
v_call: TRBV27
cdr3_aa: CASRGGSYGYTF

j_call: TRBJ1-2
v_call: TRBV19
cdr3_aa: CASSIVHLTGDYGYTF

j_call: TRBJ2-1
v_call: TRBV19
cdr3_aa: CASSLSSSGSYGEQFF

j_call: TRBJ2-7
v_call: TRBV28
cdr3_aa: CASLSPPGGPREQYF

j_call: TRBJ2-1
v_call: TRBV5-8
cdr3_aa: CASSLDAGNYNEQFF

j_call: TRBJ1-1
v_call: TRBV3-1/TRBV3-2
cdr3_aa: CASSPKMDSYTEAFF

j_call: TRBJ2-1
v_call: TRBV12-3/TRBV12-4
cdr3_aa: CASRSGLASEQFF

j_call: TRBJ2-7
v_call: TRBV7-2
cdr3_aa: CASSPTSGGGVYEQYF

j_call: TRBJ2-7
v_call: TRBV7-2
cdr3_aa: CASSDNPPGQGLWEQYF

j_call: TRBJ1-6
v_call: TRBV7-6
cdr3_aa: CASSPERDRGTVSPLHF

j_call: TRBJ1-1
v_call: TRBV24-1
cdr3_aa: CATSEPGVTEAFF

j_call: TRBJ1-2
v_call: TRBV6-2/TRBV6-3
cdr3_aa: CASSPGGNYGYTF

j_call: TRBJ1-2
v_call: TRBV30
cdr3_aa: CAWGTGNYGYTF

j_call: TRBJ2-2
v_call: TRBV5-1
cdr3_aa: CASSLATASTPQYNTGELFF

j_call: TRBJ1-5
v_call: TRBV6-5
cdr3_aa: CASSYAGRGQPQHF

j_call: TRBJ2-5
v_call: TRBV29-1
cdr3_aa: CSVEVWTGVGETQYF

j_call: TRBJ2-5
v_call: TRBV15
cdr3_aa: CATSSPGTRGETQYF

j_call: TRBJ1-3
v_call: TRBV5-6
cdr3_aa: CASSTRQGETGNTIYF

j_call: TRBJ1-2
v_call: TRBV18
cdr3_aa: CASSTNPGMADGYTF

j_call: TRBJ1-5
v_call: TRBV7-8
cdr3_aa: CASSPGRGFREPQHF

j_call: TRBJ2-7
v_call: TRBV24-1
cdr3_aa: CATSINSYEQYF

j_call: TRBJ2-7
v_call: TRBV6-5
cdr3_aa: CASIEGLAVTYEQYF

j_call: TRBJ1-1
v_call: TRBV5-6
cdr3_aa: CASSFQGPNTEAFF

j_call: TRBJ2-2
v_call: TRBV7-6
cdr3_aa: CASSLQASAYGELFF

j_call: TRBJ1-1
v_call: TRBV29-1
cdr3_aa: CSVDRTGRAEAFF

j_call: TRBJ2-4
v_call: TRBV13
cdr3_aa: CASSVGLGGIQYF

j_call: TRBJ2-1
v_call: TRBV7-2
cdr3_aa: CASSLGRQEQFF

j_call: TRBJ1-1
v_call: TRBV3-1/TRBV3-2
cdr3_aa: CASSLNSEAFF

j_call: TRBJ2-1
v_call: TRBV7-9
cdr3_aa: CATSPGLAGSEQFF

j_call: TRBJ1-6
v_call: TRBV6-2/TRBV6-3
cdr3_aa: CASSSDRGSYNSPLHF

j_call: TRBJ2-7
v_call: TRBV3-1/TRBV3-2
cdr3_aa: CASSRQGLGYEQYF

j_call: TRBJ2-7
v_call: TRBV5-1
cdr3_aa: CASSLGGLARGTEQYF

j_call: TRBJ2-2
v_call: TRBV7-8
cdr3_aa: CASSLVGSSGELFF

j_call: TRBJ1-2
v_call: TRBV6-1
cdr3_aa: CASSDPGSRGGGYTF

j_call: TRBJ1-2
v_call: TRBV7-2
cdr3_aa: CASSLAEGARISGYTF

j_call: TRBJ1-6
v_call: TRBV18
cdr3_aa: CASSPIPQGDSPLHF

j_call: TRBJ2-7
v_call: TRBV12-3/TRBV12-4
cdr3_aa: CASSLLEGYEQYF

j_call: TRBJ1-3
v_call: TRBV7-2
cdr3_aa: CASSLGARGRNTIYF

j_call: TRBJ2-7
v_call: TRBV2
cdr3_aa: CASKWNSGGPAGEQYF

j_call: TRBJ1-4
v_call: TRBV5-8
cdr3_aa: CASSSGRGSANEKLFF